The sequence of this TCR beta chain was determined in a study of blood T cell repertoires in COVID-19. Study overall: From T cells, B-cell-depleted T cells, or PBMCs came the material, which was cDNA or gDNA.

Per the original data handling: Estimated nucleated cell counts came from reference gene primer amplification. Here immunoSEQ multiplex PCR was the method, and the copy in TCRdb shows in-frame clones only, minus some. That table furnishes V, J and clone size, whereas the DNA furnished D and trimming. The sample lists about 220,000 clones; 85% to 90% were seen once. CDR3 length: 16 amino acids. This chain uses TRBV21-1 with TRBJ1-4; the table assigns TRBD1, which was not confirmed against the DNA. TRBV21-1 is a documented pseudogene. Material: PBMCs or T cells enriched from blood (not recorded which). This TCR derives from a woman aged 18-35 years in a cohort exposed to, infected with or recovered from COVID-19 (not recorded which). The CDR3 is CASSKAVRTANEKLFF. The CDR3 bases are TGTGCCAGCAGCAAAGCGGTGAGGACAGCTAATGAAAAACTGTTTTTT.